The 4 T cell receptor beta chains listed next were all sequenced from one sample in a study of blood T cells in healthy people across ages. It was with a sample-barcoded 5' primer and a J-beta primer mix that a second PCR of roughly 7 to 12 cycles was run. TCRdb recomputed calls from the 5' RACE reads with MiXCR, one row per CDR3 protein. In the table there are over 950,000 distinct CDR3 sequences, 30% to 40% of which are singletons. Sample: blood. All receptors come from a man between 18 and 35 years old in good health.

J is TRBJ1-1 and V is TRBV20-1; 9 bases map to TRBD1. After removal of 6 bases from V and 1 base from J, the junction contained 12 bases not matched to a gene. Germline-derived CDR1 and CDR2 are DFQATT and SNEGSKA (reference sequence). This CDR3 comprises 16 residues. Written as DNA, the CDR3 is TGCAGTGCCGCGAACCACGGGACAGGGAGGAACACTGAAGCTTTCTTT. Protein product: CSAANHGTGRNTEAFF.

The chain joins TRBV20-1 to TRBJ1-1; D perhaps matches TRBD1 (5 bases). CDR3 length: 14 residues. Trimming pared 5 bases from V and 0 bases from J, leaving 13 bases between. Germline loops: CDR1 DFQATT, CDR2 SNEGSKA (reference sequence). CDR3 DNA sequence: TGCAGTGCTGTACCGGGACGGTTGAACACTGAAGCTTTCTTT. Translation gives CSAVPGRLNTEAFF.

Note on this clonotype: At one end the junction does not follow the germline gene, possibly because of a read error. V gene TRBV9 combines with J gene TRBJ2-1; D is ambiguous. TRBJ2-7 explains the end of the DNA better; the J call may be wrong. The germline gives CDR1 SGDLS, CDR2 YYNGEE. CDR3 size: 15 residues. The CDR3: CAGSVGRYSYNEQYF. CDR3 DNA: TGTGCCGGCAGCGTAGGCAGGTACTCCTACAATGAGCAGTACTTC.

A note on this clonotype: It may be a read error: a sequence one base away is much more abundant. Here the CDR3 reads CASSYSTSGGNEQYF. CDR3 coding DNA: TGTGCCAGCAGTTACTCGACTAGCGGGGGCAATGAGCAGTACTTC. The J gene is TRBJ2-1, the V gene TRBV6-2 or TRBV6-3; TRBD2 agrees at 12 bases. The tail of the sequence fits TRBJ2-7 better, so the J call may be wrong. The CDR3 is 15 amino acids. The V gene's germline CDR1 is MNHEY and CDR2 SVGEGT.